Listed below are T cell receptor beta chains from one sample, sequenced in a study of regulatory T cells in long-lasting Graves disease. TCRdb re-called the multiplex PCR reads with MiXCR, one entry per CDR3 protein. The repertoire holds 540,000 or so distinct CDR3 sequences, with approximately 12% as singletons. This sample was also put to use in a study of T cells in Graves' hyperthyroidism and ophthalmopathy.

Sequenced here: peripheral blood mononuclear cells (PBMCs), sampled at new diagnosis, from a patient treated with antithyroid drugs. The receptors were gathered from a man younger than 40 with Graves disease. The CDR3 runs from the conserved cysteine through the conserved F or W. The D gene is left open where the match is weak. Size values are once, few and many counts, or a class for expanded clones, and some rows have none.

abundance	d_gene	v_gene	j_gene	CDR3nt	CDR3aa
-	TRBD1	TRBV20-1	TRBJ2-3	TGCAGTGTCCAGACAGGGTATTTCACAGATACGCAGTATTTT	CSVQTGYFTDTQYF
-	-	TRBV20-1	TRBJ2-1	TGCAGTGCCCGACAGGGTACGGGAGGACGGAATGAGCAGTTCTTC	CSARQGTGGRNEQFF
-	TRBD2	TRBV7-2	TRBJ2-2	TGTGCCAGCAGCTTCCCGGGACTAGCGGGAGGGACCGGGGAGCTGTTTTTT	CASSFPGLAGGTGELFF
-	-	TRBV12-3/TRBV12-4	TRBJ2-7	TGTGCCAGCAGTTACTCGACAGCTTACGAGCAGTACTTC	CASSYSTAYEQYF
few	-	TRBV12-3/TRBV12-4	TRBJ1-2	TGTGCCACCGCTAACTATGGCTACACCTTC	CATANYGYTF
-	-	TRBV5-6	TRBJ2-2	TGTGCCAGCAGCTTAGCCCTCAGCGGGCCCGGAACCGGGGAGCTGTTTTTT	CASSLALSGPGTGELFF
many	TRBD2	TRBV27	TRBJ2-3	TGTGCCAGCGGGAGGGGCAGCAGAGATACGCAGTATTTT	CASGRGSRDTQYF
many	TRBD2	TRBV3-1	TRBJ2-7	TGTGCCAGCAGCCCCGGACTAGCGGTCTACGAGCAGTACTTC	CASSPGLAVYEQYF
many	-	TRBV10-3	TRBJ2-7	TGTGCCATCAGTGAGTGGGGCGGGTTCACCCCCTACGAGCAGTACTTC	CAISEWGGFTPYEQYF
many	TRBD1	TRBV7-9	TRBJ1-2	TGTGCCAGCACCCTAGACGGGACAGCATCTAACTATGGCTACACCTTC	CASTLDGTASNYGYTF
many	-	TRBV28	TRBJ1-3	TGTGCCAGCAGGATGGGGGGAAACACCATATATTTT	CASRMGGNTIYF
many	-	TRBV12-3/TRBV12-4	TRBJ1-1	TGTGCCAGCAGGGGAGGAGACACTGAAGCTTTCTTT	CASRGGDTEAFF
many	TRBD1	TRBV27	TRBJ2-1	TGTGCCAGCAGTTTAAGACAGGGTACGGCCAATGAGCAGTTCTTC	CASSLRQGTANEQFF
many	-	TRBV29-1	TRBJ2-1	TGCAGCGTTCGATCTTTCATCCTCTCCTACAATGAGCAGTTCTTC	CSVRSFILSYNEQFF
-	TRBD2	TRBV5-4	TRBJ2-1	TGTGCCAGCAAATCGGGAGGGCCCGGCTCCTACAATGAGCAGTTCTTC	CASKSGGPGSYNEQFF
many	-	TRBV28	TRBJ2-1	TGTGCCAGCAGTCCCTACTCGTTAGCGCTACGAGATGAGCAGTTCTTC	CASSPYSLALRDEQFF
many	-	TRBV3-1	TRBJ2-7	TGTGCCAGCAGCCCTCCGGGACTCGAGCAGTACTTC	CASSPPGLEQYF
few	-	TRBV7-2	TRBJ1-2	TGTGCCAGCAGCTTAGGGAGGACAGCTAACTATGGCTACACCTTC	CASSLGRTANYGYTF
-	TRBD1	TRBV24-1	TRBJ2-1	TGTGCCACCAGTGATACGACCCGGGACAGCAAGGGCGGGTCTTACAATGAGCAGTTCTTC	CATSDTTRDSKGGSYNEQFF
many	-	TRBV5-1	TRBJ1-3	TGCGCCAGCAGCACGGACAACTCTGGAAACACCATATATTTT	CASSTDNSGNTIYF
-	-	TRBV12-3/TRBV12-4	TRBJ2-4	TGTGCCAGCAGCGGTCGACCCAGGGGCCTCCTTGACATTCAGTACTTC	CASSGRPRGLLDIQYF
-	-	TRBV3-1	TRBJ2-3	TGTGCCAGCAGCCCAGTTGTTAGCTCCTACGAGCGGTACTTC	CASSPVVSSYERYF
-	TRBD2	TRBV3-1	TRBJ2-1	TGTGCCAGCAGCCCGCCACTAGCGGAGGGCCTAAGCTCCTACAATAAGCAGTTCTTC	CASSPPLAEGLSSYNKQFF
many	-	TRBV28	TRBJ1-2	TGTGCCAGCGGTCGGGGGGTCTATGGCTACACCTTC	CASGRGVYGYTF
many	TRBD2	TRBV7-2	TRBJ2-7	TGTGCCAGCAGCTCTACCGGGACTAGGAGGAACGAGCAGTACTTC	CASSSTGTRRNEQYF
many	TRBD1	TRBV24-1	TRBJ1-1	TGTGCCACCAGTGAACCAGGGACAGCGAACACTGAAGCTTTCTTT	CATSEPGTANTEAFF
many	-	TRBV10-3	TRBJ1-5	TGTGCCATCAGTGTGTCCCCGGGACAGCCCCAGCATTTT	CAISVSPGQPQHF
many	-	TRBV28	TRBJ1-6	TGTGCCAGCAGTTCAGACCCTGCCTATAATTCACCCCTCCACTTT	CASSSDPAYNSPLHF
many	-	TRBV6-2/TRBV6-3	TRBJ1-4	TGTGCCAGCCGACGGGGTGGGGGAACTAATGAAAAACTGTTTTTT	CASRRGGGTNEKLFF
few	-	TRBV18	TRBJ2-1	TGTGCCAGCTCACCAGAAAGAATGAGCTCCTACAATGAGCAGTTCTTC	CASSPERMSSYNEQFF
-	TRBD2	TRBV29-1	TRBJ2-7	TGCAGCGTTGCCTCCGGGGACTACAATTACTACGAGCAGTACTTC	CSVASGDYNYYEQYF
few	-	TRBV5-6	TRBJ1-2	TGTGCCAGCAGCTTGTTTCCTGCAGCAGGTGGCTACACCTTC	CASSLFPAAGGYTF
many	-	TRBV18	TRBJ1-1	TGTGCCAGCTCACACCTGGCCATGAACACTGAAGCTTTCTTT	CASSHLAMNTEAFF
-	-	TRBV15	TRBJ1-4	TGTGCCACCAGTGGGGACCGGCAAGCAACTAATGAAAAACTGTTTTTT	CATSGDRQATNEKLFF
-	TRBD1	TRBV5-4	TRBJ2-5	TGTGCCAGCAGCAGGTCCGCCGGACAGGGTGAGACCCAGTACTTC	CASSRSAGQGETQYF
many	TRBD2	TRBV2	TRBJ2-7	TGTGCCAGCAGCTCGACTAGCGGGAGTGGTTACGAGCAGTACTTC	CASSSTSGSGYEQYF
-	-	TRBV2	TRBJ1-1	TGTGCCAGCAGTGTGCAGGATTTGAACACTGAAGCTTTCTTT	CASSVQDLNTEAFF
many	TRBD1	TRBV29-1	TRBJ1-2	TGCAGCGTACGAGGGGGCGGATATGGCTACACCTTC	CSVRGGGYGYTF
many	TRBD1	TRBV20-1	TRBJ1-1	TGCAGTGCTAGAGTACCGGGACAGAGATTGAACACTGAAGCTTTCTTT	CSARVPGQRLNTEAFF
many	-	TRBV10-3	TRBJ2-1	TGTGCCATCAGTGAGTCGGAACAGAGCAACTCCTACAATGAGCAGTTCTTC	CAISESEQSNSYNEQFF
once	-	TRBV6-1	TRBJ1-3	TGTGCCAGCAGTACTCCTCGAGTCTCTGGAAACACCATATATTTT	CASSTPRVSGNTIYF
-	TRBD2	TRBV18	TRBJ2-1	TGTGCCAGCTCACCCGTCGGCGCGGGAGAGCTTTACAATGAGCAGTTCTTC	CASSPVGAGELYNEQFF
many	-	TRBV2	TRBJ2-1	TGTGCCAGTGCTGCTGGTAACTACAATGAGCAGTTCTTC	CASAAGNYNEQFF
many	TRBD2	TRBV27	TRBJ2-7	TGTGCCAGCAGTTCCTGGACTAGCGGGAGATACCCCTACGAGCAGTACTTC	CASSSWTSGRYPYEQYF
many	-	TRBV6-1	TRBJ2-3	TGTGCCAGCAGGGACGTGGGGACTCCGGCGCAGTATTTT	CASRDVGTPAQYF
-	-	TRBV5-8	TRBJ2-1	TGTGCCACCCTCGCCTACAATGAGCAGTTCTTC	CATLAYNEQFF
many	TRBD2	TRBV28	TRBJ2-3	TGTGCCAGCAGTTTACTAGCGGGACCCAGCACAGATACGCAGTATTTT	CASSLLAGPSTDTQYF
-	-	TRBV5-1	TRBJ2-7	TGCGCCAGCAGCTTGGAGGTGTCGGGGGCCGCAGAGCAGTACTTC	CASSLEVSGAAEQYF
-	TRBD1	TRBV4-1	TRBJ1-2	TGCGCCAGCAGCCAACCCGGGACAGGGGCCCGCTCCCGTGGCCACACCTTC	CASSQPGTGARSRGHTF
few	-	TRBV6-2/TRBV6-3	TRBJ2-1	TGTGCCAGCAGTGACGGATGGGGCGATGAGCAGTTCTTC	CASSDGWGDEQFF
many	TRBD1	TRBV5-6	TRBJ1-1	TGTGCCAGCACCGAAGACAGGGCAAACACTGAAGCTTTCTTT	CASTEDRANTEAFF
many	TRBD2	TRBV6-9	TRBJ2-3	TGTGCCAGCAGTTTCCGACTAGCGGGTAGCACAGATACGCAGTATTTT	CASSFRLAGSTDTQYF
many	-	TRBV13	TRBJ2-2	TGTGCCAGCAGCACCCGAGCGGGCCTTTCGAACACCGGGGAGCTGTTTTTT	CASSTRAGLSNTGELFF